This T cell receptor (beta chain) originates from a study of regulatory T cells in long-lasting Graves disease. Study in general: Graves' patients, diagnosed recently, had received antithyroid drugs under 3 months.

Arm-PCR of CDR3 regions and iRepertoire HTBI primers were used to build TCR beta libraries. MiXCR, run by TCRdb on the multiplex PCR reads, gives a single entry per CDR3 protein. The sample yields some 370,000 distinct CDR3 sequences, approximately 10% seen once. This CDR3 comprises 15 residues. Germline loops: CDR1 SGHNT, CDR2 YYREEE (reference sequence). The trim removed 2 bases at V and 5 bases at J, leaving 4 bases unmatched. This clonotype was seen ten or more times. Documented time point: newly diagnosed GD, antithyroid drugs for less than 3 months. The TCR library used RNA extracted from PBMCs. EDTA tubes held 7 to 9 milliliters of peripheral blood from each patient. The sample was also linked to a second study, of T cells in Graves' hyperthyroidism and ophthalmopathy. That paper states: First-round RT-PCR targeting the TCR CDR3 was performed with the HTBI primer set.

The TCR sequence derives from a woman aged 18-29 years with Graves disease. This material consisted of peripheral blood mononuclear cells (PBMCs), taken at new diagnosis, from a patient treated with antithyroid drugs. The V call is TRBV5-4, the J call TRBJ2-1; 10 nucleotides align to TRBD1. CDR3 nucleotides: TGTGCCAGCAGCTTTCCGGGACAGGGGAACAATGAGCAGTTCTTC. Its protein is CASSFPGQGNNEQFF.